The clone carrying this T cell receptor (beta chain) was counted ten times or more. The antigen remains unidentified. CDR1 is DFQATT, CDR2 SNEGSKA, per germline (reference sequence). V shed 1 base and J shed 0 bases, with 6 bases lying between them. CDR3 length equals 13 residues. The data originate from a study of glioma-infiltrating T cells. Using RNA template, CDR3s of TCR alpha and beta were amplified with iRepertoire arm-PCR. One-step reverse transcription and amplification started from approximately 100-400 ng of tissue mRNA or PBMC total RNA. TCRdb re-called the multiplex PCR reads with MiXCR, one entry per CDR3 protein. The data hold some 130,000 distinct CDR3 sequences, with around a quarter observed a single time. General study points: Tissue-blood divergence was below expectation in non-neoplastic patients, above in gliomas. Tissue and blood shared very few CDR3 sequences.

Sequencing was done on a sample of glioma tissue, nonneoplastic brain tissue, or PBMCs (not recorded which). This rearrangement joins TRBV20-1 to TRBJ1-1; the D is unclear. The TCR sequence derives from a human donor with low-grade glioma or glioblastoma, undergoing nonglioma brain surgery, or in good health (not recorded which). The CDR3 is CSARAGVNTEAFF. Here the CDR3 DNA reads TGCAGTGCTAGAGCCGGGGTGAACACTGAAGCTTTCTTT.